One and the same sample provided the 10 T cell receptor beta chains below, sequenced in a study of cytomegalovirus exposure and HLA in healthy donors. The PCR was carried out with 60 Vbeta primers and 13 Jbeta primers. Libraries were prepared by immunoSEQ multiplex PCR; TCRdb keeps only in-frame clonotypes and omits some of them. In all, the sample yields more than 100,000 clones. The sequenced sample consisted of PBMCs. The source is a woman between 40 and 50 years old in good health and CMV-seronegative.

This clone counts as medium-sized (0.01 to 0.1%) by frequency. The chain combines TRBV6-4 with TRBJ2-3; 10 nucleotides align to TRBD2. Germline CDR1 and CDR2: MRHNA and SNTAGT. V shed 2 bases and J 1 base; nucleotides not matched to a gene: 0. There are 15 residues in the CDR3. CDR3 protein: CASSDGTSGTDTQYF. CDR3 DNA sequence: TGTGCCAGCAGTGACGGGACTAGCGGCACAGATACGCAGTATTTT.

As for this clone: Additional DNA sequences in this sample encode the identical CDR3. The J gene is TRBJ1-2, the V gene TRBV6-5, with D maybe TRBD1 (6 bases). V was shortened by 0 bases and J by 4 bases, with 9 bases between the two germline ends. This CDR3 spans 14 amino acids. Per germline, CDR1 MNHEY and CDR2 SVGAGI. The DNA of the CDR3 is TGTGCCAGCAGTTACTCGGGGGGGCCCTATGGCTACACCTTC. It yields the protein CASSYSGGPYGYTF.

The gene calls are TRBV7-9 and TRBJ1-1; 9 nucleotides align to TRBD1. The ends lost 5 bases at V and 6 bases at J; junction bases unmatched: 4. This CDR3 is 13 amino acids long. Per the germline V gene, CDR1 is SEHNR and CDR2 is FQNEAQ (reference sequence). DNA for the CDR3: TGTGCCAGCAGCCTACAGGGGGCGGCTGAAGCTTTCTTT. Protein product: CASSLQGAAEAFF.

The chain carries TRBV28 and TRBJ2-7; D gene uncertain. Looked up from germline, CDR1 is MDHEN and CDR2 is SYDVKM. V was trimmed by 4 bases and J by 4 bases, leaving 5 bases between them. The CDR3 has 11 amino acids. CDR3 in DNA: TGTGCCAGCAGTTCATTGTACGAGCAGTACTTC. As protein: CASSSLYEQYF.

The chain employs TRBV5-1 and TRBJ1-1; 9 nucleotides agree with TRBD1. The CDR3 totals 15 residues. Losses at the gene ends were 4 bases for V and 7 bases for J; bases not matched to a gene: 11. Germline V gene sequence: CDR1 SGHRS, CDR2 YFSETQ. The CDR3 sequence: CASSPLGQGRFEAFF. The CDR3 DNA reads as TGCGCCAGCAGCCCGTTAGGACAGGGGAGGTTTGAAGCTTTCTTT.

This chain connects TRBV19 to TRBJ1-1; TRBD1 is a possible D gene (6 bases). Germline-derived CDR1 and CDR2 are LNHDA and SQIVND (reference sequence). The CDR3 consists of 14 residues. Trimming cost V 6 bases and J 0 bases, with 11 bases left between them. CDR3 bases: TGTGCCAGTAGCAGAAGGGGGATGAACACTGAAGCTTTCTTT. Translating it yields CASSRRGMNTEAFF. The full variable domain, completed using reference TRBV19 and TRBJ1-1, is DGGITQSPKYLFRKEGQNVTLSCEQNLNHDAMYWYRQDPGQGLRLIYYSQIVNDFQKGDIAEGYSVSREKKESFPLTVTSAQKNPTAFYLCASSRRGMNTEAFFGQGTRLTVV.

This chain connects TRBV9 to TRBJ1-2; 7 nucleotides align to TRBD1. Losses at the gene ends were 0 bases for V and 8 bases for J; bases not matched to a gene: 4. The CDR3 is 13 amino acids. In germline, CDR1 is SGDLS, CDR2 YYNGEE. For the CDR3, the DNA is TGTGCCAGCAGCGTAGACAGGGGAAGAGGCTACACCTTC. This encodes CASSVDRGRGYTF.

V gene TRBV7-2 combines with J gene TRBJ2-2; 8 bases line up with TRBD1. CDR3 size: 16 residues. CDR1 SGHTA and CDR2 FQGNSA come from the germline V gene. J was trimmed by 5 bases and V by 1 base; bases with no gene match: 6. CDR3 sequence: CASSLGGRGRTGELFF. CDR3 coding DNA: TGTGCCAGCAGCTTAGGTGGCAGGGGGCGAACCGGGGAGCTGTTTTTT.

The V and J genes are TRBV5-1 and TRBJ1-1; D call uncertain. The V and J ends lost 2 bases and 5 bases respectively, with 10 bases between them. CDR1 SGHRS and CDR2 YFSETQ come from the germline V gene. This CDR3 comprises 13 residues. The CDR3 spells CASSFGSITEAFF. In DNA, the CDR3 is TGCGCCAGCAGCTTCGGGTCAATAACTGAAGCTTTCTTT. Together with reference TRBV5-1 and TRBJ1-1, the CDR3 gives the full variable domain: KAGVTQTPRYLIKTRGQQVTLSCSPISGHRSVSWYQQTPGQGLQFLFEYFSETQRNKGNFPGRFSGRQFSNSRSEMNVSTLELGDSALYLCASSFGSITEAFFGQGTRLTVV.

V usage is TRBV11-2 and J usage is TRBJ2-3, with D tentatively TRBD1 (6 bases). V shed 6 bases and J shed 5 bases, with 12 bases lying between them. Germline V lookup: CDR1 SGHAT, CDR2 FQNNGV. This CDR3 is built from 13 residues. As DNA, the CDR3 is TGTGCCAGCAGACCGACAGGCGAAGATACGCAGTATTTT. This translates into CASRPTGEDTQYF.